This is a list of T cell receptor beta chains from one sample in a study of a mutant IDH1 vaccine in newly diagnosed glioma. These receptors are not linked to any known antigen. The repertoire was sequenced with immunoSEQ multiplex PCR; TCRdb's copy has only in-frame clones and lacks some. The table includes approximately 62,000 clones, around 84% detected once. The sample in question was PBMCs, obtained from a glioma patient whose treatment included an IDH1 peptide vaccine. These TCRs come from a man under 40 with glioma. CDR3s include the opening cysteine and the closing phenylalanine or tryptophan. A D gene is named only where the DNA matches it firmly. Clone size is given for some rows only: seen once, a few or many times, or a class if the clone is expanded.

clone size | D gene | J gene | V gene | CDR3 DNA | CDR3 protein
. | . | TRBJ2-7 | TRBV14 | TGTGCCAGCAGCCAAGAAAATAGCGTCGTGCAGTACTTC | CASSQENSVVQYF
. | TRBD2 | TRBJ2-3 | TRBV13 | TGTGCCAGCAGGTACTATAGCGGGGGGACAACAGATACGCAGTATTTT | CASRYYSGGTTDTQYF
. | TRBD2 | TRBJ2-3 | TRBV5-1 | TGCGCCAGCAGCTTGGGTAGGACTAGCGGGGGAACAGATACGCAGTATTTT | CASSLGRTSGGTDTQYF
. | TRBD1 | TRBJ1-6 | TRBV7-6 | TGTGCCAGCAGCTTATCCCAGGGGGCAACTAATTCACCCCTCCACTTT | CASSLSQGATNSPLHF
. | TRBD1 | TRBJ1-2 | TRBV2 | TGTGCCAGCAGTGAACCGGGACAGGGGGACTATGGCTACACCTTC | CASSEPGQGDYGYTF
. | . | TRBJ2-7 | TRBV21-1 | TGTGCCAGCAGCTCAAGAGGGACAGGGGATAGCTACGAGCAGTACTTC | CASSSRGTGDSYEQYF
. | . | TRBJ2-7 | TRBV7-9 | TGTGCCAGCAGCGCAGTAGTCTACGAGCAGTACTTC | CASSAVVYEQYF
. | . | TRBJ2-2 | TRBV30 | TGTGCCTGGAGTGTACTAGCGAACACCGGGGAGCTGTTTTTT | CAWSVLANTGELFF
. | . | TRBJ1-2 | TRBV7-8 | TGTGCCAGCAGTGCCGAGCGGGGGGGCCCTCGGGTCTACACCTTC | CASSAERGGPRVYTF
. | . | TRBJ2-7 | TRBV25-1 | TGTGCCAGCAGTGACATAGGCTACGAGCAGTACTTC | CASSDIGYEQYF
. | . | TRBJ2-1 | TRBV2 | TGTGCCAGCAGTGAAGCGCTTTTGGACGGAAGCTCCTACAATGAGCAGTTCTTC | CASSEALLDGSSYNEQFF
. | TRBD2 | TRBJ2-5 | TRBV5-8 | TGTGCCAGCATCGAGTCGCGGGGGGGCGAAGAGACCCAGTACTTC | CASIESRGGEETQYF
few | TRBD2 | TRBJ2-3 | TRBV4-2 | TGTGCCAGCAGCCATCTCCCGAGTAGCGGGGGGGCCGAGACGCAGTATTTT | CASSHLPSSGGAETQYF
. | . | TRBJ1-1 | TRBV7-9 | TGTGCCAGCAGCTTAGCGGTTGCGGAACCGAGAGCTTTCTTT | CASSLAVAEPRAFF
. | . | TRBJ2-7 | TRBV11-2 | TGTGCCAGCACCCAGACCTCCGGCGAGCAGTACTTC | CASTQTSGEQYF
. | . | TRBJ1-4 | TRBV6-5 | TGTGCCAGCTCGGGACGGATTAATGAAAAACTGTTTTTT | CASSGRINEKLFF
. | . | TRBJ1-2 | TRBV5-4 | TGTGCCAGCAGCCACCCCCAGGTTGAGGGGAACTATGGCTACACCTTC | CASSHPQVEGNYGYTF
. | . | TRBJ2-1 | TRBV7-6 | TGTGCCAGCAGCTTAACCAGCTCCTACAATGAGCAGTTCTTC | CASSLTSSYNEQFF
. | . | TRBJ1-5 | TRBV19 | TGTGCCAGTAGTATAGGAGCAGGCGGGGCCCGCAATCAGCCCCAGCATTTT | CASSIGAGGARNQPQHF
. | . | TRBJ1-1 | TRBV27 | TGTGCCAGCAGTGACAGTGAAACCATGAACACTGAAGCTTTCTTT | CASSDSETMNTEAFF
. | . | TRBJ2-5 | TRBV18 | TGTGCCAGCTCACCCAAAACTGGAGAGACCCAGTACTTC | CASSPKTGETQYF
. | TRBD1 | TRBJ2-2 | TRBV13 | TGTGCCAGCAGCCCCCGACAGGGTTGGAACACCGGGGAGCTGTTTTTT | CASSPRQGWNTGELFF
. | . | TRBJ1-1 | TRBV6-1 | TGTGCCACTTTCCTCAGAGGCGAAGCTTTCTTT | CATFLRGEAFF
. | . | TRBJ2-4 | TRBV21-1 | TGTGCCAGCAGCAAAGGTGGAGGACAGGGAGGGCCCGGGACCAAAAACATTCAGTACTTC | CASSKGGGQGGPGTKNIQYF
once | TRBD1 | TRBJ1-2 | TRBV9 | TGTGCCAGCAGCACCGGAACAGGGGGGACTAACTATGGCTACACCTTC | CASSTGTGGTNYGYTF
. | . | TRBJ1-4 | TRBV5-4 | TGTGCCAGCAGCTCTGGGGGTGGTGAAAAACTGTTTTTT | CASSSGGGEKLFF
once | . | TRBJ1-2 | TRBV29-1 | TGCAGCGTTGAGGGGAGGGAGTTCTTC | CSVEGREFF
. | . | TRBJ2-7 | TRBV30 | TGTGCCTGGATGCTCCCCCTGGGGTCCTACGAGCAGTACTTC | CAWMLPLGSYEQYF
. | TRBD1 | TRBJ1-1 | TRBV5-1 | TGCGCCAGCAGGACCCCCGGGACAGGGAGCACTGAAGCTTTCTTT | CASRTPGTGSTEAFF
. | TRBD2 | TRBJ2-3 | TRBV6-1 | TGTGCCAGCACCCGACAGATAGCGGGGGGAGATACGCAGTATTTT | CASTRQIAGGDTQYF
. | . | TRBJ1-1 | TRBV4-1 | TGCGCCAGCAGCCAAGGGTTCGGTGTAATGGTTACTGAAGCTTTCTTT | CASSQGFGVMVTEAFF